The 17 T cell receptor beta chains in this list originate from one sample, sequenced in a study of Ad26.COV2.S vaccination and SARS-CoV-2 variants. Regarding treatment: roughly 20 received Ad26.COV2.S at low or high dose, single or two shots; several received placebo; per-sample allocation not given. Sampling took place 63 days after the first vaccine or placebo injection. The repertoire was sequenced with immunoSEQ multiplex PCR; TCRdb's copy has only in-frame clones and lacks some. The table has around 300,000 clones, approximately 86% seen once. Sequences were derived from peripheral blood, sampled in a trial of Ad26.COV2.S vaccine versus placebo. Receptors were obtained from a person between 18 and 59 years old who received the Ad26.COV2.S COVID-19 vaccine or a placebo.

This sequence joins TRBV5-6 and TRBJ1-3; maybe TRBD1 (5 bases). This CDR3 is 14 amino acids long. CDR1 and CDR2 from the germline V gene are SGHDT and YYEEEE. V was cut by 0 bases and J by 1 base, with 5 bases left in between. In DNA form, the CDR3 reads TGTGCCAGCAGCTTGGCAGGGTCTGGAAACACCATATATTTT. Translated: CASSLAGSGNTIYF. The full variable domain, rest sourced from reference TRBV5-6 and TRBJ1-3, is DAGVTQSPTHLIKTRGQQVTLRCSPKSGHDTVSWYQQALGQGPQFIFQYYEEEERQRGNFPDRFSGHQFPNYSSELNVNALLLGDSALYLCASSLAGSGNTIYFGEGSWLTVV.

The CDR3 loop reads CASSRPSSGRFSYEQYF. The DNA of the CDR3 is TGTGCCAGCAGCCGCCCTTCTAGCGGGAGATTCTCCTACGAGCAGTACTTC. The rearrangement links TRBV3-1 (or the pseudogene TRBV3-2) to TRBJ2-7, with 10 nucleotides matching TRBD2. CDR1 is LGHDT and CDR2 is YNNKEL in the germline V gene (reference sequence). The V gene end was trimmed by 4 bases and the J gene end by 0 bases; junction bases not matched to a gene: 9. CDR3 length: 17 amino acids.

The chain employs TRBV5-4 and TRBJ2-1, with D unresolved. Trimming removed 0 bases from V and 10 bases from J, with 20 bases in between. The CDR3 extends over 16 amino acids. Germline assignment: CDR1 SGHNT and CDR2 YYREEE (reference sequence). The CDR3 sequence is CASSLGGVAGDGEQFF. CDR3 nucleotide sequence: TGTGCCAGCAGCTTGGGTGGGGTAGCCGGTGATGGGGAGCAGTTCTTC.

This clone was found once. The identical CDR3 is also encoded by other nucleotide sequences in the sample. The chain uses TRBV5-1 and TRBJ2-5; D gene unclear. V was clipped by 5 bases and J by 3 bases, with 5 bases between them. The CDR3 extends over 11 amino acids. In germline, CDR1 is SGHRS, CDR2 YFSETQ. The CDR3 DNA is TGCGCCAGCAGTCTTGAAGAGACCCAGTACTTC. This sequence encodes CASSLEETQYF.

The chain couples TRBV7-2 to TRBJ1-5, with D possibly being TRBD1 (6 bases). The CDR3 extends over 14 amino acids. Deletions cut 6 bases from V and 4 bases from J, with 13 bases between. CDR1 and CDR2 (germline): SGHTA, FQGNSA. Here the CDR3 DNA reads TGTGCCAGCAGAGGAGGGGGGTGGAATCAGCCCCAGCATTTT. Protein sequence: CASRGGGWNQPQHF.

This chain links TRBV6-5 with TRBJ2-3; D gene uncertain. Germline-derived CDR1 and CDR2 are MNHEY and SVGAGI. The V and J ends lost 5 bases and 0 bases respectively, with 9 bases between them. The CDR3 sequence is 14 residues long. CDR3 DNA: TGTGCCAGCAGTCGGACGGTTAGCACAGATACGCAGTATTTT. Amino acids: CASSRTVSTDTQYF.

CDR3 residues: CASSWGQATPATDTQYF. The CDR3 DNA reads TGTGCCAGCAGCTGGGGTCAAGCGACCCCAGCCACAGATACGCAGTATTTT. V gene TRBV11-2 combines with J gene TRBJ2-3, with D hard to call. Germline CDR1 is SGHAT and CDR2 is FQNNGV. V lost 4 bases to trimming and J lost 2 bases, with 19 bases between them. CDR3 length: 17 amino acids.

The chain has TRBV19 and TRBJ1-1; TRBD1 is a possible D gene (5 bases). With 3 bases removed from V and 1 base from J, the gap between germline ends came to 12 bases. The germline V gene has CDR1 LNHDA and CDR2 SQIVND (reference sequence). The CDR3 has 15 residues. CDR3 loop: CASSMTVARNTEAFF. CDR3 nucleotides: TGTGCCAGTAGTATGACAGTGGCCAGGAACACTGAAGCTTTCTTT.

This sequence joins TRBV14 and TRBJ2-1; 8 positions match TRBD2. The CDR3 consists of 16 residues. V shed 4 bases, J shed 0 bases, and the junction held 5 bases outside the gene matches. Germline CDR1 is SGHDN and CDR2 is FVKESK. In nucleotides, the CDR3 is TGTGCCAGCAGCCTACTTACTAGCGGCTCCTACAATGAGCAGTTCTTC. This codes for CASSLLTSGSYNEQFF. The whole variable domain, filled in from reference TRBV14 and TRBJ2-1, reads EAGVTQFPSHSVIEKGQTVTLRCDPISGHDNLYWYRRVMGKEIKFLLHFVKESKQDESGMPNNRFLAERTGGTYSTLKVQPAELEDSGVYFCASSLLTSGSYNEQFFGPGTRLTVL.

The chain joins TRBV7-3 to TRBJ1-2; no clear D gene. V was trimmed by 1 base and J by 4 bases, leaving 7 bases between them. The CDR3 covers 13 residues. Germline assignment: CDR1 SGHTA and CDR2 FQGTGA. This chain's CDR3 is CASSLSGSYGYTF. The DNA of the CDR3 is TGTGCCAGCAGCTTAAGTGGCAGCTATGGCTACACCTTC.

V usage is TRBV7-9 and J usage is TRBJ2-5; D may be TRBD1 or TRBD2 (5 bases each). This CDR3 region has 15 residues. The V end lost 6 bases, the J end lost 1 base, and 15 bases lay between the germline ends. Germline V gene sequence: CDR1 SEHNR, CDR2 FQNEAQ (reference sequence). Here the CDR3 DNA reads TGTGCCAGCAGTCGGGACGGGCCTCGCCAAGAGACCCAGTACTTC. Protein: CASSRDGPRQETQYF.

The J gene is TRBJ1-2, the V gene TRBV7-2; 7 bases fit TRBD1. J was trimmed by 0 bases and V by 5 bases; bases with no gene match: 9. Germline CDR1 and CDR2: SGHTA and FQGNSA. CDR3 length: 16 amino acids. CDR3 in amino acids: CASSTGGGVPNYGYTF. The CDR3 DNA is TGTGCCAGCAGCACGGGAGGGGGCGTCCCTAACTATGGCTACACCTTC.

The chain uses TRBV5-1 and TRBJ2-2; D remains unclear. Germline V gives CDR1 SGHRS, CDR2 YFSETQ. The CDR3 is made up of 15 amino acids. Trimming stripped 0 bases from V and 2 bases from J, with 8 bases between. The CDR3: CASSLDRSNTGELFF. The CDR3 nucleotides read TGCGCCAGCAGCTTGGATAGGAGTAACACCGGGGAGCTGTTTTTT.

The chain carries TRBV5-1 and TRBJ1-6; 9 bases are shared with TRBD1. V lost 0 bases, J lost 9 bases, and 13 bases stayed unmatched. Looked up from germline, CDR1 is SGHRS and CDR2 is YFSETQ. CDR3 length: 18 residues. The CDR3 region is CASSLVGPPGQGSSPLHF. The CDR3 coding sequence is TGCGCCAGCAGCTTGGTCGGTCCCCCGGGACAGGGTAGTTCACCCCTCCACTTT.

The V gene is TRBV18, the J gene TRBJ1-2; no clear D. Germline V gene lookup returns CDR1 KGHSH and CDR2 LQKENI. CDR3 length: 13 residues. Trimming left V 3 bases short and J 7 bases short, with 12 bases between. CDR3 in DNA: TGTGCCAGCTCACCGGCTTCGGAGGCTGGCTACACCTTC. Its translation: CASSPASEAGYTF.

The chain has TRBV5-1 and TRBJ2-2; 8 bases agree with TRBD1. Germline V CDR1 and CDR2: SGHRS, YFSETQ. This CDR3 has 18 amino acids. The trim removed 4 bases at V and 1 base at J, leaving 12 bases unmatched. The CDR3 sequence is CASSPDGQGIRNTGELFF. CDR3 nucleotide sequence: TGCGCCAGCAGCCCGGACGGACAGGGAATAAGGAACACCGGGGAGCTGTTTTTT.

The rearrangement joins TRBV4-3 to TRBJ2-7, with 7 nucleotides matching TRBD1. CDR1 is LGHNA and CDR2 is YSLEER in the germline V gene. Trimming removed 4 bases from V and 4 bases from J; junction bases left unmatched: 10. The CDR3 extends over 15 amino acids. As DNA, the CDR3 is TGCGCCAGCAGCCTTTACAGGGGCGGGCTTTACGAGCAGTACTTC. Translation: CASSLYRGGLYEQYF.